There are a few counts of the clone carrying this TCR beta chain. The antigen is undetermined. J was trimmed by 6 bases and V by 10 bases; bases with no gene match: 13. The CDR3 runs 14 residues. Germline V gene lookup returns CDR1 LGHDT and CDR2 YNNKEL (reference sequence). The data stem from a study of T cells in Graves' hyperthyroidism and ophthalmopathy. For the study at large: Initial diagnosis, before any treatment, was when peripheral blood was collected.

The study's findings and limits: Peripheral blood also featured most of the thyroid clonotypes expanded above 0.001.

TCR beta CDR3 regions were amplified from RNA transcripts. The HTBI set primed first-round TCR CDR3 RT-PCR. One entry per CDR3 protein results from TCRdb running MiXCR on the multiplex PCR reads. This repertoire shows approximately 370,000 distinct CDR3 sequences, 17% found once; its top ten account for around a third. Orbital computed tomography, thyroid ultrasound, serum thyroxine and TRAb, and clinical symptoms together informed the diagnoses. Blood was obtained at the first hyperthyroidism diagnosis, which preceded any ophthalmopathy symptoms. The gene calls are TRBV3-1 and TRBJ2-7; 9 nucleotides agree with TRBD1. The sequence derives from a woman in her 30s with Graves' hyperthyroidism that later progressed to Graves' ophthalmopathy. The specimen was blood. The CDR3 loop reads CATRHRGQVGEQYF. The CDR3 coding sequence is TGTGCCACCCGTCACAGGGGGCAGGTTGGCGAGCAGTACTTC.